This T cell receptor (beta chain) was captured by sequencing in a study of T cell responses to AZD1222 COVID-19 vaccine. Produced via immunoSEQ multiplex PCR; TCRdb's table is partial and in-frame only. Among over 60,000 clones listed, 80% were seen once. General observations from the study: Following two doses of AZD1222, Spike-specific TCR breadth and depth rose. Of spike-specific TCRs, nearly half reportedly target regions left unmutated in variants. The study found vaccine-associated CD4 TCRs spanning spike, dominant at 160-218 and 743-854. Donors were mostly white British, more females; clonal diversity possibly underestimated.

V was trimmed by 3 bases and J by 4 bases, leaving 13 bases between them. CDR3 length: 14 amino acids. In germline, CDR1 is MNHEY, CDR2 SVGAGI. Comments on this clone: The antigen remains unidentified.

Sequencing used peripheral blood, obtained 28 days after the second AZD1222 dose. The clonotype was recovered from an adult who received the AZD1222 COVID-19 vaccine. V is TRBV6-5 and J is TRBJ2-7; a weak D match, TRBD1 (5 bases). This CDR3 is CASSYTGASYEQYF. The CDR3 coding sequence is TGTGCCAGCAGTTATACAGGAGCGAGTTACGAGCAGTACTTC.